The 16 T cell receptor beta chains in this list originate from one sample, sequenced in a study of T cells in Graves' hyperthyroidism and ophthalmopathy. It was RNA transcripts that yielded the amplified TCR beta CDR3 regions. Primed by the HTBI set, a first-round RT-PCR was run on the TCR CDR3. A single record per CDR3 protein comes from TCRdb applying MiXCR to the multiplex PCR reads. The sample comprises 500,000 to 650,000 distinct CDR3 sequences, 20% of which are singletons, and less than 55% rests with the top ten. Sequencing was performed on blood. The source of these receptors is a middle-aged man with Graves' ophthalmopathy.

The gene calls are TRBV5-1 and TRBJ1-5; 8 bases map to TRBD1. The CDR3 extends over 14 amino acids. The junction had 5 bases not matched to a gene; V was cut back by 4 bases and J by 5 bases. The germline V gene encodes CDR1 SGHRS and CDR2 YFSETQ. The CDR3 loop reads CASSRAGGDQPQHF. In DNA form, the CDR3 reads TGCGCCAGCAGCAGGGCAGGGGGCGATCAGCCCCAGCATTTT.

This clonotype occurred a few times. This chain connects TRBV7-9 to TRBJ2-5; the D gene is possibly TRBD2 (7 bases). The germline V gene has CDR1 SEHNR and CDR2 FQNEAQ (reference sequence). The V gene lost 0 bases and the J gene lost 5 bases, with 10 bases spanning the gap. CDR3 length: 14 amino acids. CDR3 bases: TGTGCCAGCAGCTTAGCTCGGGGGGCTGAGACCCAGTACTTC. Encoded protein: CASSLARGAETQYF.

This clonotype was picked up many times. The chain combines TRBV2 with TRBJ2-1; D may be TRBD2 (6 bases). V was pared by 8 bases and J by 6 bases, with 11 bases between. Germline V gene lookup returns CDR1 SNHLY and CDR2 FYNNEI. The CDR3 spans 12 residues. CDR3 in amino acids: CASRSSGNEQFF. The CDR3 DNA reads as TGTGCCAGCCGCAGTAGCGGCAATGAGCAGTTCTTC. Looking up the rest from reference TRBV2 and TRBJ2-1 gives the full variable domain: EPEVTQTPSHQVTQMGQEVILRCVPISNHLYFYWYRQILGQKVEFLVSFYNNEISEKSEIFDDQFSVERPDGSNFTLKIRSTKLEDSAMYFCASRSSGNEQFFGPGTRLTVL.

The V gene is TRBV6-9, the J gene TRBJ1-6; a weak D match, TRBD1 (6 bases). CDR1 and CDR2 (germline): MNHGY, SVAAGI. V was trimmed by 4 bases and J by 5 bases, leaving 15 bases between them. The CDR3 is 16 residues long. CDR3 coding DNA: TGTGCCAGCAGTTTACAGGCGGACAGAGATAATTCACCCCTCCACTTT. As protein: CASSLQADRDNSPLHF.

This clonotype was seen at least ten times. The V and J genes are TRBV7-2 and TRBJ2-1, with D perhaps matching TRBD2 (5 bases). The CDR3 loop spans 13 amino acids. Trimming cost V 5 bases and J 4 bases, with 9 bases left between them. Germline CDR1 SGHTA, CDR2 FQGNSA. The CDR3 is CASSLGNYNEQFF. Written as DNA, the CDR3 is TGTGCCAGCAGCCTCGGGAATTACAATGAGCAGTTCTTC.

This chain uses TRBV2 with TRBJ1-3; the D is unclear. Trimming cost V 1 base and J 0 bases, with 10 bases left between them. The CDR3 runs 16 residues. The germline V gene encodes CDR1 SNHLY and CDR2 FYNNEI. CDR3 nucleotides: TGTGCCAGCAGTGAAGGCCCCGGCCGCTCTGGAAACACCATATATTTT. The encoded protein is CASSEGPGRSGNTIYF.

The J gene is TRBJ2-7, the V gene TRBV4-1; D is ambiguous. V lost 1 base to trimming and J lost 1 base, with 11 bases between them. Per the germline V gene, CDR1 is MGHRA and CDR2 is YSYEKL. The CDR3 is 15 residues long. This CDR3 is CASSQGDEASYEQYF. CDR3 coding DNA: TGCGCCAGCAGCCAAGGTGACGAGGCATCCTACGAGCAGTACTTC.

This clonotype occurred a few times. The J gene is TRBJ2-3, the V gene TRBV6-2 or TRBV6-3; 9 positions agree with TRBD1. Germline V CDR1 and CDR2: MNHEY, SVGEGT. This CDR3 contains 15 residues. Germline trimming cut 7 bases from V and 0 bases from J; bases unmatched to any gene: 5. CDR3 residues: CASIAGTGSTDTQYF. DNA of the CDR3: TGTGCCAGCATCGCCGGGACAGGGAGCACAGATACGCAGTATTTT.

CDR3 nucleotide sequence: TGTGCCAGCAGGCGACTAGCGGGGGGTGACAATGAGCAGTTCTTC. Encoded protein: CASRRLAGGDNEQFF. The chain employs TRBV6-2 or TRBV6-3 and TRBJ2-1; 13 positions agree with TRBD2. Germline CDR1 reads MNHEY; CDR2 reads SVGEGT. Trimming took 6 bases from V and 5 from J; bases not matched to a gene: 4. This CDR3 contains 15 residues.

Many counts were recorded for this clonotype. The rearrangement links TRBV7-2 to TRBJ2-1, with a weak D call TRBD1 (6 bases). CDR3 length equals 16 residues. Germline CDR1 and CDR2: SGHTA and FQGNSA. The V end lost 4 bases, the J end lost 4 bases, and 17 bases lay between the germline ends. CDR3 in DNA: TGTGCCAGCAGCTCCGGGACACTCATAATTTACAATGAGCAGTTCTTC. This sequence encodes CASSSGTLIIYNEQFF.

The V and J genes are TRBV20-1 and TRBJ2-3; TRBD2 matches at 13 bases. Looked up from germline, CDR1 is DFQATT and CDR2 is SNEGSKA (reference sequence). J was trimmed by 8 bases and V by 3 bases; bases with no gene match: 5. This CDR3 has 14 residues. The CDR3 DNA is TGCAGTGCTAGTAGACTAGCGGGGGGTCCTACGCAGTATTTT. This sequence encodes CSASRLAGGPTQYF.

This clonotype was observed at least ten times. V gene TRBV30 combines with J gene TRBJ2-7, with unresolved D. Trimming cost V 0 bases and J 3 bases, with 9 bases left between them. This CDR3 is 13 amino acids long. Germline CDR1 is GTSNPN and CDR2 is SVGIG (reference sequence). The CDR3 sequence: CAWSVGRFYEQYF. Written as DNA, the CDR3 is TGTGCCTGGAGTGTTGGCAGATTCTACGAGCAGTACTTC. The complete variable domain, with remaining parts taken from reference TRBV30 and TRBJ2-7, reads SQTIHQWPATLVQPVGSPLSLECTVEGTSNPNLYWYRQAAGRGLQLLFYSVGIGQISSEVPQNLSASRPQDRQFILSSKKLLLSDSGFYLCAWSVGRFYEQYFGPGTRLTVT.

The chain recombines TRBV7-3 with TRBJ2-1, with 8 bases aligning to TRBD2. The germline gives CDR1 SGHTA, CDR2 FQGTGA. Trimming took 3 bases from V and 8 from J; bases not matched to a gene: 9. There are 15 residues in the CDR3. The CDR3 is CASSLSLAVWDEQFF. The CDR3 region has the DNA TGTGCCAGCAGCTTGTCACTAGCGGTTTGGGATGAGCAGTTCTTC.

The chain carries TRBV9 and TRBJ1-1, with D unclear. This CDR3 has 14 residues. Trimming shortened V by 0 bases and J by 4 bases, and 10 bases separated the two germline ends. The germline V gene encodes CDR1 SGDLS and CDR2 YYNGEE. DNA of the CDR3: TGTGCCAGCAGCGTAGACGGGGATCCCACTGAAGCTTTCTTT. It yields the protein CASSVDGDPTEAFF.

The V gene is TRBV24-1, the J gene TRBJ2-7; D unclear. The V end was cut by 4 bases, the J end by 0 bases, with 12 bases between. Germline V gene sequence: CDR1 KGHDR, CDR2 SFDVKD. The CDR3 consists of 15 residues. This CDR3 is CATSEPVESSYEQYF. The CDR3 nucleotides are TGTGCCACCAGTGAGCCGGTGGAGAGCTCCTACGAGCAGTACTTC.

This rearrangement joins TRBV10-3 to TRBJ1-1; perhaps TRBD1 as D (6 bases). The CDR3 runs 13 residues. Trimming cost V 5 bases and J 1 base, with 8 bases left between them. From germline, CDR1 is ENHRY and CDR2 SYGVKD. CDR3 sequence reads: CAISTGPNTEAFF. In nucleotides, the CDR3 is TGTGCCATCAGTACAGGGCCGAACACTGAAGCTTTCTTT.